One sample yielded the 21 T cell receptor beta chains listed below, sequenced in a study of tumor-infiltrating lymphocytes in primary liver carcinoma. Production of TCR beta cDNA used roughly 0.55 ug total RNA together with a constant-region primer. What produced the TCR beta libraries was three nested multiplex PCR rounds using slightly modified ARM-PCR. Use of TRBV1-TRBV30 forward primers with a C-beta reverse primer characterized the first two PCR rounds, which lasted roughly 9 cycles each. Using its own MiXCR run on the multiplex PCR reads, TCRdb lists one record per CDR3 protein. The top ten clones hold 5% to 6.5% of a sample with about 350,000 distinct CDR3 sequences, approximately 64% of them seen once. Germline DNA was also extracted, with blood RNA taken from unsorted whole blood. Input material: peripheral blood. The receptor source for this set is a man aged 35 to 55 with primary liver carcinoma and hepatitis B virus infection.

A remark on this clonotype: A much larger clone differs by one base, so this may be a read error. CDR3 region: CARSLTGGRSPLHF. The CDR3 coding sequence is TGTGCCCGCAGTCTTACAGGGGGCCGGTCACCCCTCCACTTT. The chain uses TRBV12-3 or TRBV12-4 and TRBJ1-6; 9 bases align to TRBD1. CDR3 length equals 14 residues.

Worth noting for this clonotype: A read error is possible here, since a much larger clone lies one base away. The V call is TRBV6-1, the J call TRBJ1-1, with 7 bases aligning to TRBD1. V lost 7 bases to trimming and J lost 7 bases; unmatched junction nucleotides: 12. The V gene's germline CDR1 is MNHNS and CDR2 SASEGT. There are 14 residues in the CDR3. The DNA of the CDR3 is TGTGCCAGCAAGGAAGGGGGCCCAACTATTGAAGCTTTCTTT. Translating gives CASKEGGPTIEAFF.

Note on this clonotype: A single base separates this from a much larger clone, so it may be a read error. This sequence joins TRBV5-5 and TRBJ1-2; D is ambiguous. Germline-derived CDR1 and CDR2 are SGHKS and YYEKEE (reference sequence). Trimming pared 2 bases from V and 2 bases from J, leaving 10 bases between. The CDR3 has 14 residues. CDR3 protein: CASSLGHPNYGYTF. CDR3 DNA: TGTGCCAGCAGCTTAGGGCATCCCAACTATGGCTACACCTTC.

Concerning this clonotype itself: Being one base from a much bigger clone, this may be a read error. The chain employs TRBV6-5 and TRBJ1-1, with D maybe TRBD1 (5 bases). The germline V gene encodes CDR1 MNHEY and CDR2 SVGAGI. The CDR3 consists of 14 residues. The CDR3 is CASSYSTVNIEAFF. The CDR3 nucleotides read TGTGCCAGCAGTTACTCGACAGTGAACATTGAAGCTTTCTTT.

The J gene is TRBJ2-5, the V gene TRBV5-1, with TRBD2 matching 15 bases. CDR3 length equals 15 residues. Germline CDR1 reads SGHRS; CDR2 reads YFSETQ. After removal of 3 bases from V and 9 bases from J, the junction contained 6 bases not matched to a gene. The CDR3: CASSSGLAGGLAQYF. CDR3 DNA: TGCGCCAGCAGCTCTGGACTAGCGGGGGGGTTGGCCCAGTACTTC.

This clonotype appeared a single time. A much larger clone lies a single base off, so this may be a read error. The rearrangement links TRBV6-6 to TRBJ2-4; D uncertain. This CDR3 has 12 amino acids. Germline-derived CDR1 and CDR2 are MNHNY and SVGAGI (reference sequence). The CDR3 DNA reads as TGTGACAGCAGTGGCAGTGGGGACATTCAGTACTTC. Translated, it gives CDSSGSGDIQYF.

Comment on this clonotype: The junction and the germline gene differ at one end; a read error may be behind it. This CDR3 is CASSFRGQNTETFF. CDR3 bases: TGTGCCAGCAGCTTCAGGGGCCAGAACACTGAAACTTTCTTT. The chain is built from TRBV5-4 and TRBJ1-1, with a tentative D call TRBD1 (6 bases). The CDR3 loop spans 14 amino acids. The germline CDR1 and CDR2 sequences are SGHNT and YYREEE (reference sequence).

A word on this clonotype: Germline is not matched at one junction end, which may reflect a read error. This chain connects TRBV11-2 to TRBJ2-7, with TRBD2 matching 11 bases. The CDR3 consists of 13 residues. CDR1 and CDR2 (germline): SGHAT, FQNNGV. This CDR3 reads CASSSIPVAGGCF. For the CDR3, the DNA is TGTGCCAGCAGCTCCATCCCCGTAGCGGGAGGGTGCTTC. The full variable domain, rest sourced from reference TRBV11-2 and TRBJ2-7, is EAGVAQSPRYKIIEKRQSVAFWCNPISGHATLYWYQQILGQGPKLLIQFQNNGVVDDSQLPKDRFSAERLKGVDSTLKIQPAKLEDSAVYLCASSSIPVAGGCFGPGTRLTVT.

Worth noting for this clonotype: A read error may be the cause here, since a much bigger clone is one base away. The rearrangement links TRBV5-6 to TRBJ1-2; D is unresolved. CDR3 length: 15 residues. V was clipped by 7 bases and J by 5 bases, with 21 bases between them. Germline loops: CDR1 SGHDT, CDR2 YYEEEE. CDR3 loop: CASLKPGSDGYGYTF. CDR3 bases: TGTGCCAGCCTAAAACCGGGATCAGATGGATATGGCTACACCTTC.

This clonotype was found a few times. The V and J genes are TRBV24-1 and TRBJ2-7, with 12 bases identical to TRBD1. Trimming at V came to 2 bases and at J to 4 bases, leaving 5 bases not matched to a gene. The germline CDR1 and CDR2 sequences are KGHDR and SFDVKD. There are 16 residues in the CDR3. For the CDR3, the DNA is TGTGCCACCAGTGATTCGGGGACAGGGGGCGAATACGAGCAGTACTTC. Protein sequence: CATSDSGTGGEYEQYF.

With respect to this clonotype: Without the conserved terminal phenylalanine or tryptophan, this CDR3 likely stems from a read error. The CDR3 here is CAISPREGNTEAFI. DNA of the CDR3: TGTGCCATCAGCCCCAGGGAAGGGAACACTGAAGCTTTCATT. J is TRBJ1-1 and V is TRBV10-3; weak D call: TRBD1 (5 bases). The CDR3 is 14 residues long. V was pared by 6 bases and J by 1 base, with 12 bases between. Germline V CDR1 and CDR2: ENHRY, SYGVKD.

The chain carries TRBV11-2 and TRBJ2-3; 9 positions match TRBD2. The ends lost 6 bases at V and 0 bases at J; junction bases unmatched: 10. The CDR3 loop spans 17 amino acids. Germline CDR1 reads SGHAT; CDR2 reads FQNNGV. For the CDR3, the DNA is TGTGCCAGCAGTTTAAAAAGTACTAGCGGGAGCACAGATACGCAGTATTTT. The encoded protein is CASSLKSTSGSTDTQYF.

As concerns this clonotype: The germline gene is not matched at one end of the junction; a read error may be the cause. This chain connects TRBV11-2 to TRBJ2-5, with a possible D match to TRBD2 (6 bases). This CDR3 region has 13 residues. In germline, CDR1 is SGHAT, CDR2 FQNNGV. CDR3 bases: TGTGCCGGCAGCTTAGCGGATCGAGGGGCCCAGTACTTC. This gives the protein CAGSLADRGAQYF. The full variable domain, its missing parts supplied by reference TRBV11-2 and TRBJ2-5, is EAGVAQSPRYKIIEKRQSVAFWCNPISGHATLYWYQQILGQGPKLLIQFQNNGVVDDSQLPKDRFSAERLKGVDSTLKIQPAKLEDSAVYLCAGSLADRGAQYFGPGTRLLVL.

This clonotype has only one observation. This may be a read error, as it is one base from a much larger clone. DNA for the CDR3: TGTGCCATCAGGAGGGACTCTGACATTCAGTACTTC. Protein: CAIRRDSDIQYF. This sequence joins TRBV6-6 and TRBJ2-4, with a weak D call TRBD2 (6 bases). The ends were cut back, 10 bases at V and 8 bases at J, with 15 bases in the middle. Germline assignment: CDR1 MNHNY and CDR2 SVGAGI (reference sequence). The CDR3 extends over 12 amino acids.

This clonotype has more than one count but fewer than ten. This chain uses TRBV5-4 with TRBJ2-1, with D perhaps matching TRBD1 (5 bases). This CDR3 contains 14 residues. Trimming removed 0 bases at V and 8 bases at J, with 12 bases between. CDR1 and CDR2 from the germline V gene are SGHNT and YYREEE (reference sequence). The CDR3 loop reads CASSLVSRAHEQFF. In DNA form, the CDR3 reads TGTGCCAGCAGCTTGGTCTCCAGGGCCCATGAGCAGTTCTTC.

This clonotype was found a few times. The gene calls are TRBV28 and TRBJ2-1; TRBD1 aligns across 9 bases. The CDR3 sequence is 14 residues long. The germline V gene encodes CDR1 MDHEN and CDR2 SYDVKM. The J segment lost 6 bases and the V segment lost 6 bases, leaving 6 bases of the junction unmatched. CDR3 nucleotides: TGTGCCAGCAGGAGGGACAGGGTATTCAATGAGCAGTTCTTC. As protein: CASRRDRVFNEQFF.

This sequence joins TRBV4-2 and TRBJ2-5, with TRBD1 matching over 7 bases. The V and J ends lost 2 bases and 4 bases, in that order; junction bases with no gene match: 7. The CDR3 contains 15 residues. Germline CDR1 and CDR2: LGHNA and YNFKEQ. The chain's CDR3 is CASSQHDRVRETQYF. CDR3 DNA sequence: TGTGCCAGCAGCCAACATGACAGGGTTAGAGAGACCCAGTACTTC.

This clonotype was detected once. The missing conserved phenylalanine or tryptophan at the end of this CDR3 makes a read error likely. The DNA is left out, because the CDR3 cannot be placed on it with certainty; the CDR3 is given as TCRdb lists it. This chain links TRBV11-2 with TRBJ1-2; the table gives TRBD1 as D, unverified against the DNA. A total of 12 residues make up the CDR3, ends included. CDR1 and CDR2 (germline): SGHAT, FQNNGV. The CDR3 protein is CASSPAGSGVLL.

For this clonotype: One end of the junction does not line up with germline, which may come from a read error. The chain recombines TRBV6-1 with TRBJ2-2, with a tentative D call TRBD2 (5 bases). Germline V gene lookup returns CDR1 MNHNS and CDR2 SASEGT. The length of the CDR3 is 12 residues. CDR3 sequence: CASSRDTGELYF. CDR3 DNA sequence: TGCGCCAGTAGTAGGGATACCGGGGAGCTGTATTTT.

This clonotype was recorded many times. The chain recombines TRBV6-1 with TRBJ1-5, with no clear D. Trimming left V 6 bases short and J 3 bases short, with 9 bases between. Germline V CDR1 and CDR2: MNHNS, SASEGT. The CDR3 runs 13 residues. The chain's CDR3 is CASRQLFNQPQHF. CDR3 coding DNA: TGTGCCAGCAGGCAACTATTCAATCAGCCCCAGCATTTT.

This clonotype was observed many times. The V and J genes are TRBV6-2 or TRBV6-3 and TRBJ2-1, with 8 nucleotides matching TRBD2. The length of the CDR3 is 14 residues. Per germline, CDR1 MNHEY and CDR2 SVGEGT. With 5 bases clipped from V and 9 bases from J, the junction kept 9 bases outside the gene matches. CDR3 coding DNA: TGTGCCAGCAGTCAAGCGGGAGCCTCACGTGAGCAGTTCTTC. Its translation: CASSQAGASREQFF.